Below are 8 T cell receptor beta chains sequenced from a single sample in a study of identifying expanded T cells in peripheral blood. TCRdb keeps only in-frame clones here, not all; method: immunoSEQ multiplex PCR. The data show some 78,000 clones, 65% to 85% seen once. Sequenced: blood. The receptors shown here come from a person aged 18 to 75 in good health.

DNA for the CDR3: TGTGCCAGCAGCTTGCTAGCGGGAGCTACCGGGGAGCTGTTTTTT. Protein product: CASSLLAGATGELFF. The chain links TRBV5-5 to TRBJ2-2, with 10 positions matching TRBD2. Germline-derived CDR1 and CDR2 are SGHKS and YYEKEE (reference sequence). This CDR3 comprises 15 residues. With V trimmed by 1 base and J by 5 bases, 2 bases remained unmatched.

The chain joins TRBV29-1 to TRBJ2-7; a possible D gene is TRBD2 (5 bases). Germline CDR1 and CDR2: SQVTM and ANQGSEA. The ends were cut back, 1 base at V and 3 bases at J, with 13 bases in the middle. The CDR3 totals 14 residues. The CDR3 reads CSVEVSAGGYEQYF. DNA of the CDR3: TGCAGCGTTGAAGTCTCGGCAGGAGGCTACGAGCAGTACTTC.

The chain employs TRBV7-9 and TRBJ2-2; D ambiguous. V was clipped by 2 bases and J by 6 bases, with 4 bases between them. This CDR3 is built from 12 residues. Germline lookup yields CDR1 SEHNR and CDR2 FQNEAQ (reference sequence). For the CDR3, the DNA is TGTGCCAGCAGCTTACTCCCCGGGGAGCTGTTTTTT. Protein sequence: CASSLLPGELFF.

The chain is built from TRBV5-6 and TRBJ2-7; the match to TRBD2 covers 13 bases. V gave up 5 bases and J gave up 1 base; unmatched junction bases: 6. Germline V gene data show CDR1 as SGHDT and CDR2 as YYEEEE. The CDR3 loop spans 16 amino acids. Here the CDR3 DNA reads TGTGCCAGCAGTCGGACTAGCGGGAGTAAATCCTACGAGCAGTACTTC. It codes for CASSRTSGSKSYEQYF.

This clone was seen just once. J is TRBJ2-7 and V is TRBV6-1; 11 bases map to TRBD2. The CDR3 consists of 16 residues. The junction had 11 bases not matched to a gene; V was cut back by 4 bases and J by 6 bases. CDR1 is MNHNS and CDR2 is SASEGT in the germline V gene. The CDR3 loop reads CASSAWGLAGGLEQYF. DNA of the CDR3: TGTGCCAGCAGTGCGTGGGGGCTAGCGGGAGGCCTCGAGCAGTACTTC.

This chain joins TRBV28 and TRBJ1-1; possibly TRBD1 for D (5 bases). Per the germline V gene, CDR1 is MDHEN and CDR2 is SYDVKM. Trimming cost V 2 bases and J 1 base, with 23 bases left between them. CDR3 length: 19 amino acids. The CDR3 DNA reads as TGTGCCAGCAGTTTAGTCAGCCGTTTACAGGCGGCACGGAACACTGAAGCTTTCTTT. Translation gives CASSLVSRLQAARNTEAFF.

This clone occurred once. The V gene is TRBV29-1, the J gene TRBJ1-1, with D unresolved. The CDR3 extends over 12 amino acids. V was pared by 5 bases and J by 6 bases, with 13 bases between. Germline values: CDR1 SQVTM, CDR2 ANQGSEA. In DNA form, the CDR3 reads TGCAGCGTTCCTATAGGTAACGCTGAAGCTTTCTTT. As protein: CSVPIGNAEAFF.

Only a few counts were recorded for this clone. This rearrangement joins TRBV18 to TRBJ2-3; TRBD2 matches at 8 bases. Germline V gene data show CDR1 as KGHSH and CDR2 as LQKENI. The length of the CDR3 is 17 residues. J gave up 2 bases and V 2 bases, and 9 bases lay outside the gene matches. The CDR3 nucleotides are TGTGCCAGCTCACCATTCGGTCGAGCGGGGGACACAGATACGCAGTATTTT. Encoded protein: CASSPFGRAGDTDTQYF.